Shown below are 2 T cell receptor beta chains from a single sample sequenced in a study of OX40 agonist ivuxolimab in advanced cancers. Only in-frame clones appear in the TCRdb table, and some are missing; sequencing was by immunoSEQ multiplex PCR. The profile shows more than 35,000 clones, nearly 90% of them singletons. The sample was CD4+ or CD8+ T cells sorted from blood, taken in a trial of the OX40 agonist ivuxolimab. These receptors all stem from an adult with an advanced solid tumor such as melanoma, head and neck, liver or kidney cancer.

The chain has TRBV7-9 and TRBJ1-1; a weak D match, TRBD1 (6 bases). The CDR3 is 14 residues long. Germline CDR1 is SEHNR and CDR2 is FQNEAQ (reference sequence). With 2 bases removed from V and 3 bases from J, the gap between germline ends came to 10 bases. CDR3 DNA sequence: TGTGCCAGCAGCTTAAGGGACAAGTACACTGAAGCTTTCTTT. Protein sequence: CASSLRDKYTEAFF. Together with reference TRBV7-9 and TRBJ1-1, the CDR3 gives the full variable domain: DTGVSQNPRHKITKRGQNVTFRCDPISEHNRLYWYRQTLGQGPEFLTYFQNEAQLEKSRLLSDRFSAERPKGSFSTLEIQRTEQGDSAMYLCASSLRDKYTEAFFGQGTRLTVV.

V is TRBV21-1 and J is TRBJ1-1; the table's D call, TRBD1, was not checked against the DNA. TRBV21-1 is listed as a pseudogene. The CDR3 runs 15 residues. The CDR3 DNA is TGTGCCAGCAGCAAAGCGCCAGGTTTGAACACTGAAGCTTTCTTT. This encodes CASSKAPGLNTEAFF.